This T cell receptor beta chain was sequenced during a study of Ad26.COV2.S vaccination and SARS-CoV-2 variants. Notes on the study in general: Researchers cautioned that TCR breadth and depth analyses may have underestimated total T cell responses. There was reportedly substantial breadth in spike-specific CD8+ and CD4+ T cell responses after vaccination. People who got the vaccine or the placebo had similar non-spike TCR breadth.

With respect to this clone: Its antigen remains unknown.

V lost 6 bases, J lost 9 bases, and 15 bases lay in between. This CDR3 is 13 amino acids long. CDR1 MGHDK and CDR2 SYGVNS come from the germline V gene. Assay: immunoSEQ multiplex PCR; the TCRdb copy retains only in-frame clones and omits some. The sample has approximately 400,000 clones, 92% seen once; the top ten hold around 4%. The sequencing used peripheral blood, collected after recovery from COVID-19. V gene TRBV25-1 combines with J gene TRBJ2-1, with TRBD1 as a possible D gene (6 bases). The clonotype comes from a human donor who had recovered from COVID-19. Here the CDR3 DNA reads TGTGCCAGCAGGACAGGTAGCGTCAGTGAGCAGTTCTTC. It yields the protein CASRTGSVSEQFF.